This is a list of T cell receptor beta chains from one sample in a study of blood T cell repertoires in COVID-19. The assay was immunoSEQ multiplex PCR, and TCRdb's table has in-frame clones only and misses some. The sample contains over 100,000 clones, around nine tenths of which appear only once. The specimen was peripheral blood. The receptor source for this set is a man aged 55 to 70 with COVID-19, enrolled during active disease. Both conserved end residues are trimmed from each CDR3. The order of the fields is CDR3 length, V gene, clone size, CDR3 protein. The size entry is marked missing in some rows and otherwise reads once, few, many or a size class.

CDR3 length: 11; V gene: TRBV29-1; clone size: NA; CDR3 protein: SVEIRGGTEAF
CDR3 length: 12; V gene: TRBV24-1; clone size: once; CDR3 protein: ATRGTGGAETQY
CDR3 length: 11; V gene: TRBV2; clone size: NA; CDR3 protein: ARSPGQSYGYT
CDR3 length: 12; V gene: TRBV5-1; clone size: NA; CDR3 protein: ASSPGQGADGYT
CDR3 length: 13; V gene: TRBV6-5; clone size: NA; CDR3 protein: ASSSYRDRYYGYT
CDR3 length: 12; V gene: TRBV15; clone size: NA; CDR3 protein: ATSIGTGAQPQH
CDR3 length: 12; V gene: TRBV5-1; clone size: NA; CDR3 protein: ASSLGQTNEKLF
CDR3 length: 16; V gene: TRBV7-8; clone size: NA; CDR3 protein: ASSFIQGAMSGNQPQH
CDR3 length: 15; V gene: TRBV19; clone size: NA; CDR3 protein: ASSIGLAGGGSDTQY
CDR3 length: 15; V gene: TRBV25-1; clone size: once; CDR3 protein: ASSEYKGTGVSLGYT
CDR3 length: 13; V gene: TRBV28; clone size: NA; CDR3 protein: ASRIVGGGSETQY
CDR3 length: 14; V gene: TRBV5-6; clone size: NA; CDR3 protein: ASSRSVGGSFTEAF
CDR3 length: 16; V gene: TRBV6-2/TRBV6-3; clone size: NA; CDR3 protein: ASSYEGGWQGNDNEQF
CDR3 length: 12; V gene: TRBV6-2/TRBV6-3; clone size: NA; CDR3 protein: ASSYGGRNQPQH
CDR3 length: 14; V gene: TRBV11-2; clone size: NA; CDR3 protein: ASTSPGQGASYEQY
CDR3 length: 14; V gene: TRBV6-6; clone size: NA; CDR3 protein: ASSYGSAGASYGYT
CDR3 length: 16; V gene: TRBV13; clone size: NA; CDR3 protein: ASSFRRGRSGFGITQY
CDR3 length: 13; V gene: TRBV6-5; clone size: NA; CDR3 protein: ASSHSTTGNYGYT
CDR3 length: 11; V gene: TRBV7-2; clone size: few; CDR3 protein: ASSLVERGEVF
CDR3 length: 13; V gene: TRBV7-6; clone size: NA; CDR3 protein: ASSPLGQGKDTQY
CDR3 length: 12; V gene: TRBV30; clone size: NA; CDR3 protein: AWSLTRDRGGYT
CDR3 length: 16; V gene: TRBV5-1; clone size: once; CDR3 protein: ASSFGTSGRPRTDTQY
CDR3 length: 12; V gene: TRBV5-1; clone size: NA; CDR3 protein: ASSLGQVNSPLH
CDR3 length: 13; V gene: TRBV6-5; clone size: NA; CDR3 protein: AITEGARSNQPQH
CDR3 length: 12; V gene: TRBV29-1; clone size: NA; CDR3 protein: SAERTGTPAEAF
CDR3 length: 12; V gene: TRBV7-2; clone size: NA; CDR3 protein: ASSLDGGGAPKF
CDR3 length: 14; V gene: TRBV5-4; clone size: NA; CDR3 protein: ASSTGTGFGNEKLF
CDR3 length: 12; V gene: TRBV18; clone size: NA; CDR3 protein: ASSPPYSNEKLF
CDR3 length: 13; V gene: TRBV5-1; clone size: NA; CDR3 protein: ASSFDTGKNQPQH
CDR3 length: 12; V gene: TRBV5-1; clone size: NA; CDR3 protein: ASSLVDMNTEAF
CDR3 length: 14; V gene: TRBV7-2; clone size: NA; CDR3 protein: ASSKPSGALGETQY
CDR3 length: 13; V gene: TRBV5-4; clone size: NA; CDR3 protein: ASSLGTGRNNEQF
CDR3 length: 14; V gene: TRBV13; clone size: NA; CDR3 protein: ASSSPGGHGTGELF
CDR3 length: 13; V gene: TRBV3-1/TRBV3-2; clone size: NA; CDR3 protein: ASSQDRTSLQTQY
CDR3 length: 15; V gene: TRBV7-9; clone size: NA; CDR3 protein: ASSSGTGGSGANVLT
CDR3 length: 13; V gene: TRBV6-1; clone size: NA; CDR3 protein: ASSEADSRRQPQH
CDR3 length: 12; V gene: TRBV5-1; clone size: once; CDR3 protein: ASSLQGTGNTIY
CDR3 length: 12; V gene: TRBV29-1; clone size: few; CDR3 protein: SAGGSGNNEKLF
CDR3 length: 11; V gene: TRBV5-5; clone size: few; CDR3 protein: ASSKTENTEAF
CDR3 length: 15; V gene: TRBV3-1/TRBV3-2; clone size: NA; CDR3 protein: ASRLGDRGSYNSPLH
CDR3 length: 11; V gene: TRBV6-2/TRBV6-3; clone size: NA; CDR3 protein: ASSYVGDTEAF